What follows describes a single T cell receptor (beta chain). Its antigen specificity is not known. Within one base of it there is no much larger clone, and no base qualities were kept. Library preparation was by 5' RACE. This sample was sequenced with an Illumina HiSeq 2500. A second roughly 6 to 11 cycle PCR used a sample-barcoded 5' primer and a J-beta primer mix. A unique molecular identifier was introduced onto each TCR beta cDNA molecule by a template-switch 5' adaptor carrying 12 random nucleotides. Each sample yielded at least 3 million CDR3-containing paired-end reads. First-strand cDNA synthesis was performed from all RNA using the Mint cDNA synthesis kit, with priming by a TRBC-specific oligonucleotide. Following uracil-DNA glycosylase treatment, all cDNA underwent a first 18-cycle PCR with the universal primers M1SS and BC2_uni_R. The authors processed their data as follows. Each sample was normalized by randomly selecting 1 million high-quality reads, each carrying a distinct molecular identifier. Instead of being binned into consensus sequences, reads that shared molecular identifiers were thrown out. CDR3 identification, clonotype clustering and error correction used MiTCR with a Q25 quality threshold and the strictest error-elimination algorithm. A nonparametric unseen species model with Euler transformation was used to estimate lower-bound total TCR beta diversity. TCRdb's own reprocessing of the public reads used fastp at Q25 and MiXCR and kept productive beta chains. CDR3 protein sequences are deduplicated, and each keeps its most common genes and DNA. The V and J calls shown here were made by TCRdb, not taken from the authors' results. A total of over 600,000 distinct CDR3 sequences appear in this sample, 40% to 45% of them only once. 25% to 30% of the sample lies in the top ten.

The roughly 42 donors, aged 6 to 90 years, were systemically healthy Caucasian individuals from Russia. Each donor gave roughly 9 milliliters of peripheral blood, drawn into EDTA-treated Vacutainer tubes. Ficoll-Paque density-gradient centrifugation was used to isolate PBMCs, with at least 7 million per sample. Total RNA was extracted from PBMCs with Trizol reagent, with at least 5 micrograms obtained per sample. For every donor, flow cytometry on a PBMC aliquot measured the percentage of naive CD45RAhigh/CD27high T cells. V and J lose 11 bases and 0 bases, and a span of 8 bases separates them. Per the germline V gene, WSHSY is the CDR1 and SAAADI is the CDR2. Inclusive of the bounding cysteine and phenylalanine, the CDR3 is 13 residues long. CDR3 DNA only is kept here, 39 bases in frame from base 1. The data stem from a study of blood T cells in healthy people across ages (dated by TCRdb to about 2015). With regard to the full study: In model experiments, template switching captured roughly one uniquely barcoded TCR beta cDNA molecule for every two T cells. To track age-related changes in TCR beta repertoire diversity, the study relied on deep sequencing normalized with unique cDNA molecular identifiers. Donors were grouped into four age groups: young (average approximately 15 years), middle-aged (about 38), aged (roughly 62) and long-lived (around 82). Donors of different ages were randomly distributed across sequencing lanes to avoid experimental bias. For two donors (one aged 18 to 30 and one aged 80 or older), the study analyzed two additional independent replicas of 1 million unique cDNA reads from the same blood draw. The paper's findings and limits, for the study overall: Observed TCR beta diversity per million T cells fell roughly linearly with age, and a significant reduction was already apparent by age roughly 40. Since profiling was done on bulk unsorted PBMCs, naive and antigen-experienced compartments could not be conclusively compared. There was a strong correlation between observed TCR beta diversity and the percentage of naive T cells measured by flow cytometry. Total diversity estimates from one million sequenced T cells were considered lower bounds and underestimates. The CMV infection status of donors was not known, potentially confounding age-related changes in expanded clonotypes. The long-lived group showed more naive CD4+ T cells, fewer expanded clones and increased TCR diversity than the aged group, suggesting age selection.

This clonotype was sampled from a man older than 75 in good health. The receptor chain draws on TRBV10-2 and TRBJ2-6; the D gene lacks a confident call. Input material: blood. CDR3 sequence: CAAADSGANVLTF. The DNA is TGCGCCGCCGCGGACTCTGGGGCCAACGTCCTGACTTTC.